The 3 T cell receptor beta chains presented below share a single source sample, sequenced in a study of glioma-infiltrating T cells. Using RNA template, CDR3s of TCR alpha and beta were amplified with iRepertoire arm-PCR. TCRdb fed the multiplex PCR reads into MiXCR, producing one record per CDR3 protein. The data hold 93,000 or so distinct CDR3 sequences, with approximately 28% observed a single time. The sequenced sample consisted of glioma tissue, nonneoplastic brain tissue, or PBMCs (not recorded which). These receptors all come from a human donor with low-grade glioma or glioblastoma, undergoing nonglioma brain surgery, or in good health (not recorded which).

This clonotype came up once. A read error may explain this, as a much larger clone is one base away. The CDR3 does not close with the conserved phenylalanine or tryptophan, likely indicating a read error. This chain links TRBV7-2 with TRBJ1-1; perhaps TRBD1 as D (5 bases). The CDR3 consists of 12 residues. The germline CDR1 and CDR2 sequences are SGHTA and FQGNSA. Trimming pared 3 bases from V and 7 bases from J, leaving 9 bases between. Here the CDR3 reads CASSLARDEAFI. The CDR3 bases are TGTGCCAGCAGCTTGGCCAGGGATGAAGCTTTCATT.

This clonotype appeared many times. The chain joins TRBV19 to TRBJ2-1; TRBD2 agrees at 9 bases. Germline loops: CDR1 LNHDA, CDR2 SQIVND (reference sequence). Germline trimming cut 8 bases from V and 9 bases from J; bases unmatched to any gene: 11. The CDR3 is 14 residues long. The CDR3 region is CASSSGRGGSEQFF. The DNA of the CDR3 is TGTGCCAGTTCCTCTGGGCGGGGGGGCTCTGAGCAGTTCTTC.

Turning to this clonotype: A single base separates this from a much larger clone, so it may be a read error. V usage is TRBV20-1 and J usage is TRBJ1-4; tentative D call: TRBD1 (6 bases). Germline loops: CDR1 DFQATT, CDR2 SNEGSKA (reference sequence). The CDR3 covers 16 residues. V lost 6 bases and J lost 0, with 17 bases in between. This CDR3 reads CSALDRRGATNEKLFF. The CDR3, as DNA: TGCAGTGCCCTTGACAGGAGGGGCGCAACTAATGAAAAACTGTTTTTT.